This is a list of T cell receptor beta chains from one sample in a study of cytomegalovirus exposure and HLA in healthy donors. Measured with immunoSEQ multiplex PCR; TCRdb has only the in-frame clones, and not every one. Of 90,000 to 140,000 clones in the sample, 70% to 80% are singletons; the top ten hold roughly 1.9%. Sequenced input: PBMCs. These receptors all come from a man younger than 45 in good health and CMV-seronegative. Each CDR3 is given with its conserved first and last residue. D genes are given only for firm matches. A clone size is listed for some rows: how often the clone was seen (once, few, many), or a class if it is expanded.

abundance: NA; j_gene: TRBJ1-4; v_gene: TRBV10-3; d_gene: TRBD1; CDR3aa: CAISESAGGVEKLFF; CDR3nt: TGTGCCATCAGTGAGTCGGCAGGGGGCGTCGAAAAACTGTTTTTT
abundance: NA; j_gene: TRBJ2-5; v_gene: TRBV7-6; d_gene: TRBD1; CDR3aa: CASSPGQEVGEETQYF; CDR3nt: TGTGCCAGCAGCCCGGGACAGGAGGTTGGGGAAGAGACCCAGTACTTC
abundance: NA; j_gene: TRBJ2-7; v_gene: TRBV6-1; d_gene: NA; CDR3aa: CASSEALRTVFAEQYF; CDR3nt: TGTGCCAGCAGTGAAGCGCTTCGGACAGTATTTGCCGAGCAGTACTTC
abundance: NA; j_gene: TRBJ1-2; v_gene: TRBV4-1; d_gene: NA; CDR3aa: CASHTRRRPNYGYTF; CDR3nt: TGCGCCAGCCATACAAGGAGGAGACCTAACTATGGCTACACCTTC
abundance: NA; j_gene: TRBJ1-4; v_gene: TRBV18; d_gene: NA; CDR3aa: CASSPRAATNEKLFF; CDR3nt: TGTGCCAGCTCACCACGGGCAGCAACTAATGAAAAACTGTTTTTT
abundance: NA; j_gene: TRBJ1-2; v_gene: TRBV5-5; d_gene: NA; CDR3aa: CASSVDTGFFYGYTF; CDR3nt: TGTGCCAGCAGCGTGGACACAGGGTTCTTCTATGGCTACACCTTC
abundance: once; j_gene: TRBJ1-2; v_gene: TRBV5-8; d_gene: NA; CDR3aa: CASSLVRFSGYTF; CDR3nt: TGTGCCAGCAGCTTGGTACGTTTTAGTGGCTACACCTTC
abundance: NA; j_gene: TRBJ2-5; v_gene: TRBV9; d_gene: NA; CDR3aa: CASSVRQERETQYF; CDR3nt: TGTGCCAGCAGCGTCAGACAGGAACGGGAGACCCAGTACTTC
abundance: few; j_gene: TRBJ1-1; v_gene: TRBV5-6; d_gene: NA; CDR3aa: CASSLEPENEAFF; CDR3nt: TGTGCCAGCAGCTTGGAGCCGGAGAATGAAGCTTTCTTT
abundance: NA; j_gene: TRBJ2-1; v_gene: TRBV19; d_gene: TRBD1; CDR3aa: CASSWQGVHNEQFF; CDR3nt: TGTGCCAGTAGTTGGCAGGGGGTACACAATGAGCAGTTCTTC
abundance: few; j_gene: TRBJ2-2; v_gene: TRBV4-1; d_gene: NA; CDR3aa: CASSEYRSGIYAGELFF; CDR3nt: TGCGCCAGCAGCGAATATCGTTCCGGGATTTACGCCGGGGAGCTGTTTTTT
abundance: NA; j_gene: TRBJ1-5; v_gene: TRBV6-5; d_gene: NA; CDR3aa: CASSYSGQGQGPQHF; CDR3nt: TGTGCCAGCAGTTACTCGGGGCAGGGGCAAGGGCCCCAGCATTTT
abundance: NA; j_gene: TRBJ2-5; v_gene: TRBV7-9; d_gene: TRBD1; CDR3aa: CASSLAGGLETQYF; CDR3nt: TGTGCCAGCAGCTTGGCAGGGGGCTTGGAGACCCAGTACTTC
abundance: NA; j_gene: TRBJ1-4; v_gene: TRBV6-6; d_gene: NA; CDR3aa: CASSYAFEATNEKLFF; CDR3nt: TGTGCCAGCAGTTACGCATTCGAGGCAACTAATGAAAAACTGTTTTTT
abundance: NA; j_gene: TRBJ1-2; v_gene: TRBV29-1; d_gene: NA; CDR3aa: CSVEARSVGGYGYTF; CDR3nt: TGCAGCGTTGAGGCGAGGTCAGTAGGAGGCTATGGCTACACCTTC
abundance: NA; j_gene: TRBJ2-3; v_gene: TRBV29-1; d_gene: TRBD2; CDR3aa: CSAVTSGGVDTQYF; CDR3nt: TGCAGCGCCGTGACTAGCGGGGGGGTAGATACGCAGTATTTT
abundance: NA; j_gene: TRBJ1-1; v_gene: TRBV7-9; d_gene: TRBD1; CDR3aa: CASSFLHRGEATAFF; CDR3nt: TGTGCCAGCAGCTTTCTCCACAGGGGTGAGGCCACGGCTTTCTTT
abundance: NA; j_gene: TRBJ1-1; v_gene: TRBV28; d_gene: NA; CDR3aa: CASPSETEAFF; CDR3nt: TGTGCCAGCCCTTCGGAGACTGAAGCTTTCTTT
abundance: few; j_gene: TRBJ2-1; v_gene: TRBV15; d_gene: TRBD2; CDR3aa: CATSRNRGGMEEQFF; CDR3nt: TGTGCCACCAGCAGAAACCGCGGGGGAATGGAGGAGCAGTTCTTC
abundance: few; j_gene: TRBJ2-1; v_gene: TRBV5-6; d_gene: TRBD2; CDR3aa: CASSLDAGGSNEQFF; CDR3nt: TGTGCCAGCAGCTTGGACGCGGGGGGCTCTAATGAGCAGTTCTTC
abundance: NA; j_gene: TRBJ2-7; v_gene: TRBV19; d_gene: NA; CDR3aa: CASSTHSGPMNEQYF; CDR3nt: TGTGCCAGTAGTACCCACAGTGGCCCCATGAACGAGCAGTACTTC
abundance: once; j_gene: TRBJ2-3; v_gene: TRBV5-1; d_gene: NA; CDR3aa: CASSLSAGWGVSEQYF; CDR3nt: TGCGCCAGCAGCTTGTCGGCGGGATGGGGGGTGAGTGAGCAGTATTTT
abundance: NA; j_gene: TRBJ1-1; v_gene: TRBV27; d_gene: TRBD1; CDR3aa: CASSLGTAHTEAFF; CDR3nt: TGTGCCAGCAGTTTAGGGACAGCCCACACTGAAGCTTTCTTT
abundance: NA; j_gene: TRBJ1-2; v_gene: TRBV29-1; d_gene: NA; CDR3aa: CSVFERSRYGYTF; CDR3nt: TGCAGCGTTTTTGAGAGAAGCCGGTATGGCTACACCTTC
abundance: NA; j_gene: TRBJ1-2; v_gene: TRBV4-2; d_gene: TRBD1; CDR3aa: CASSKAGTGGDGYTF; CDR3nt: TGTGCCAGCAGCAAAGCCGGGACAGGGGGAGATGGCTACACCTTC
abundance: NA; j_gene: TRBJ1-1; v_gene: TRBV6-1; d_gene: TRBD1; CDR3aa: CASSGGRQGNTEAFF; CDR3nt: TGTGCCAGCAGTGGGGGCAGACAGGGGAACACTGAAGCTTTCTTT
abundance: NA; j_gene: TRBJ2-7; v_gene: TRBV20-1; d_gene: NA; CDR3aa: CSAASVREQYF; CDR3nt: TGCAGTGCCGCTAGCGTCCGCGAGCAGTACTTC
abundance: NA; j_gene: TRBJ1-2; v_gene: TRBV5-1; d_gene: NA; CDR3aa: CASNGEANYGYTF; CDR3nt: TGCGCCAGCAACGGGGAGGCTAACTATGGCTACACCTTC